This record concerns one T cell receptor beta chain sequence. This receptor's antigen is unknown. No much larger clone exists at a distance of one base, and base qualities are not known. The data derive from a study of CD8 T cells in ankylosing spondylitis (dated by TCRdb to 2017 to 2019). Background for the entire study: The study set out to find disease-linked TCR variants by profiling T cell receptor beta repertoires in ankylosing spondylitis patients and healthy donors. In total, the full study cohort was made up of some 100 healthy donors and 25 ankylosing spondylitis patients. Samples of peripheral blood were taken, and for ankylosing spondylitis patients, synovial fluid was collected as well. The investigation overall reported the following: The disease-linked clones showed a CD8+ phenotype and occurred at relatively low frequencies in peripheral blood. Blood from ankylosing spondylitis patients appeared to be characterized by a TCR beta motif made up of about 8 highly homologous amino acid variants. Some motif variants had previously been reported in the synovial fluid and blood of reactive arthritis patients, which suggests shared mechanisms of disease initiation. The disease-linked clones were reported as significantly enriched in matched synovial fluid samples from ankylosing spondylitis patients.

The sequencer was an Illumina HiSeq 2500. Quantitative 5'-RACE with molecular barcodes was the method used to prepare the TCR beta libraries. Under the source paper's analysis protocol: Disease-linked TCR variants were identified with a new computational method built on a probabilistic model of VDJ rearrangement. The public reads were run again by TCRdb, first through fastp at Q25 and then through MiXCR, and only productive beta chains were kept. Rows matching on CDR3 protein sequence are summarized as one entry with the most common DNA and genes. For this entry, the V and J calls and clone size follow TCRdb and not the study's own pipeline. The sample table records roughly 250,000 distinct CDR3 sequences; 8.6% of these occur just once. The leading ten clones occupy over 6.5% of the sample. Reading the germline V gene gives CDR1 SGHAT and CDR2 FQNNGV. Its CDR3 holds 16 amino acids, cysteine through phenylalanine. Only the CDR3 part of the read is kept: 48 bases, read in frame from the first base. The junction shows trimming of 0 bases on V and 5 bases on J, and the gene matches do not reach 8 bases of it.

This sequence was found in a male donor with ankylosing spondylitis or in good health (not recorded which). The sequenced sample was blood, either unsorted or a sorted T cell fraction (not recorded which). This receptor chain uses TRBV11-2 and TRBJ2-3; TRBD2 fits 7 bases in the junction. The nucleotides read TGTGCCAGCAGCTTAGACGGGGGGAGGCACGGAGATACGCAGTATTTT. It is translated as CASSLDGGRHGDTQYF.